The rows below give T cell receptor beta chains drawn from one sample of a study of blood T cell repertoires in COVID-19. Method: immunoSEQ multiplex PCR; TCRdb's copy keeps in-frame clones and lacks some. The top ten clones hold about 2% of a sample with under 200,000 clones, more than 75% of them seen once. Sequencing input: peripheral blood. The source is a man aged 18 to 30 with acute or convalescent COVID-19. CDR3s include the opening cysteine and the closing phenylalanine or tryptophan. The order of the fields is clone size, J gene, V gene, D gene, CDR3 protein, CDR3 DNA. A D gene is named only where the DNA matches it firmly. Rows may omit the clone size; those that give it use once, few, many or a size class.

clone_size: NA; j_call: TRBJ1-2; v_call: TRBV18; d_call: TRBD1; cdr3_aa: CASSPTGGAEYGYTF; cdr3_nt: TGTGCCAGCTCACCTACAGGGGGCGCGGAGTATGGCTACACCTTC
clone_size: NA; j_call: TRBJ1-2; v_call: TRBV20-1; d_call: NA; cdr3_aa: CSASSRVGGDYGYTF; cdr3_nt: TGCAGTGCTAGTTCTCGAGTCGGCGGGGACTATGGCTACACCTTC
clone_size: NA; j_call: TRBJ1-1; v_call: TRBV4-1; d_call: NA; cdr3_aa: CASSRLIVNTEAFF; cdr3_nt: TGCGCCAGCAGCCGGCTCATCGTGAACACTGAAGCTTTCTTT
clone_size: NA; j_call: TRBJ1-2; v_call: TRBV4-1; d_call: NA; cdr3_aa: CASSQVRAAYYGYTF; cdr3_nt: TGCGCCAGCAGCCAAGTGCGGGCGGCCTACTATGGCTACACCTTC
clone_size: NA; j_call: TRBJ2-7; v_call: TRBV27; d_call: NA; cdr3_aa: CASSRDSYYEQYF; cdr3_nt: TGTGCCAGCAGTAGGGACTCCTACTACGAGCAGTACTTC
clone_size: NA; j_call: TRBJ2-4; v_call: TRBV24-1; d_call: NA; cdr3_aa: CATSAQEFTIQYF; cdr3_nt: TGTGCCACCAGTGCCCAAGAGTTTACCATTCAGTACTTC
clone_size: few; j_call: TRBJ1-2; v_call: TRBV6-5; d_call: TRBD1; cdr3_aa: CASSSSRGLTYGYTF; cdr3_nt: TGTGCCAGCAGCTCCTCCAGGGGGTTGACCTATGGCTACACCTTC
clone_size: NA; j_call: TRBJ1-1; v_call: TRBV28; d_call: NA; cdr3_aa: CARGRKGTGNTEAFF; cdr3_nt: TGTGCCAGGGGGCGGAAGGGCACAGGGAACACTGAAGCTTTCTTT
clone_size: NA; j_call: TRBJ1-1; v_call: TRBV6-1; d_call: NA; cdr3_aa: CASSEFGQNIAEAFF; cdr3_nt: TGTGCCAGCAGTGAATTCGGACAGAATATTGCTGAAGCTTTCTTT
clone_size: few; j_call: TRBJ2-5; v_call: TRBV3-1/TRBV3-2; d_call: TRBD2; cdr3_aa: CASSRLTGGSGETQYF; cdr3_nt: TGTGCCAGCAGCAGATTGACCGGGGGTAGCGGGGAGACCCAGTACTTC
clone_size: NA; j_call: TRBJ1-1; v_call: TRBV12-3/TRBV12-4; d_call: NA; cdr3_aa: CASSLGQNTEAFF; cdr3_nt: TGTGCCAGCAGTTTGGGACAGAACACTGAAGCTTTCTTT
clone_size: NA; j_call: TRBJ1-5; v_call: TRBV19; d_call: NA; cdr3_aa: CASSIGATTSNQPQHF; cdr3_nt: TGTGCCAGTAGTATAGGGGCGACTACTAGCAATCAGCCCCAGCATTTT
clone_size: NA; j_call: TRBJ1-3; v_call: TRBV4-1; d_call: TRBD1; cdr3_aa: CASSQERDRVFSGNTIYF; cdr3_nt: TGCGCCAGCAGCCAAGAAAGGGACAGGGTTTTCTCTGGAAACACCATATATTTT
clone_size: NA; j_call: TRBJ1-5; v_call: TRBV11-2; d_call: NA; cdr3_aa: CASSLSTVSNQPQHF; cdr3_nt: TGTGCCAGCAGCTTAAGTACGGTTAGCAATCAGCCCCAGCATTTT
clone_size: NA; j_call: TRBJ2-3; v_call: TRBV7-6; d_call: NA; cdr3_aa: CASSFVPSGTDTQYF; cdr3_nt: TGTGCCAGCAGCTTCGTTCCTAGCGGCACAGATACGCAGTATTTT
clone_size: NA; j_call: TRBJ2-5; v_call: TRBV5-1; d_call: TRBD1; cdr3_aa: CASRTGGGETQYF; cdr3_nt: TGCGCCAGCCGAACAGGGGGCGGTGAGACCCAGTACTTC
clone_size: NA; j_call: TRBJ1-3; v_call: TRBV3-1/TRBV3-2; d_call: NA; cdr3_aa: CASSRSGQYGNTIYF; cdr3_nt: TGTGCCAGCAGCAGGAGTGGACAGTACGGAAACACCATATATTTT
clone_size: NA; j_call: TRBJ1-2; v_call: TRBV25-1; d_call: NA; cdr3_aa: CASSESPTHVYGYTF; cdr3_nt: TGTGCCAGCAGTGAATCCCCCACACATGTCTATGGCTACACCTTC
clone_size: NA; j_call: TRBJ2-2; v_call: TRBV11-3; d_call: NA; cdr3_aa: CASSSSGWTGELFF; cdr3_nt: TGTGCCAGCAGCTCATCAGGGTGGACCGGGGAGCTGTTTTTT
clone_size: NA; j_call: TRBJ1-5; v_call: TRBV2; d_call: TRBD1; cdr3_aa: CASSGTGDQPQHF; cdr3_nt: TGTGCCAGCAGTGGGACAGGGGATCAGCCCCAGCATTTT
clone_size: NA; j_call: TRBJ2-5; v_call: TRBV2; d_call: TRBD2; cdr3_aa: CATGLAGVETQYF; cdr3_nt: TGTGCCACCGGACTAGCGGGAGTAGAGACCCAGTACTTC
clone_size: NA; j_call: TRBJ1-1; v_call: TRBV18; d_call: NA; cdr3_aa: CASSPREGNTEAFF; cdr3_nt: TGTGCCAGCTCACCACGGGAGGGTAACACTGAAGCTTTCTTT
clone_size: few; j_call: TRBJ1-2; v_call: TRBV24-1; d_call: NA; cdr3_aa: CATSDDDRSQDGYTF; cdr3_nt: TGTGCCACCAGTGATGATGACAGGAGTCAAGATGGCTACACCTTC
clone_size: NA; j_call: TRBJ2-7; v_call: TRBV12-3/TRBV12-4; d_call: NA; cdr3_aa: CASSFGTSYEQYF; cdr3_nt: TGTGCCAGCAGTTTCGGGACAAGCTACGAGCAGTACTTC
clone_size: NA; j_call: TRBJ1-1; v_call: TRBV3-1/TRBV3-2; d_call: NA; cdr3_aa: CASSSGLYSRANTEAFF; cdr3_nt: TGTGCCAGCAGCTCGGGACTTTACTCCCGGGCGAACACTGAAGCTTTCTTT
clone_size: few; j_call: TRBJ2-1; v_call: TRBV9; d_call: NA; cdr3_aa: CASSVERGLGNEQFF; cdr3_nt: TGTGCCAGCAGCGTCGAAAGGGGACTTGGCAATGAGCAGTTCTTC
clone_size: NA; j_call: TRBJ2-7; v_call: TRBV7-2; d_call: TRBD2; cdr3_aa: CASSTTGTRYEQYF; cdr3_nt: TGTGCCAGCAGCACTACCGGGACTAGGTACGAGCAGTACTTC
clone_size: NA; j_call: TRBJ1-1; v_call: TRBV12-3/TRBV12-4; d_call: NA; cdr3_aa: CASSLGTGEAFF; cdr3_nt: TGTGCCAGCAGTTTAGGTACGGGTGAAGCTTTCTTT
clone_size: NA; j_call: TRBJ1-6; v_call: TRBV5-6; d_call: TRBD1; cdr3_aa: CASSFRTGGFSYNSPLHF; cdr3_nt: TGTGCCAGCAGCTTCCGGACAGGGGGCTTCTCCTATAATTCACCCCTCCACTTT
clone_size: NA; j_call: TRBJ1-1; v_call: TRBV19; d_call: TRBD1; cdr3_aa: CASTDRGTEAFF; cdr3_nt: TGTGCCAGTACTGACAGGGGCACTGAAGCTTTCTTT
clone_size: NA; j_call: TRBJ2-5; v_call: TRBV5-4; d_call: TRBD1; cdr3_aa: CASSIGPGTGERQETQYF; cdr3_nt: TGTGCCAGCAGCATTGGGCCCGGGACAGGGGAACGCCAAGAGACCCAGTACTTC
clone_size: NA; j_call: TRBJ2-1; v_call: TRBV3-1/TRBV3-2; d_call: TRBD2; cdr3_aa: CASSRAGAHYNEQFF; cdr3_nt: TGTGCCAGCAGCAGAGCGGGAGCCCACTACAATGAGCAGTTCTTC
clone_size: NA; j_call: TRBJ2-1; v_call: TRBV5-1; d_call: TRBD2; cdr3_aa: CASSLGASGTLDEQFF; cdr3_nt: TGCGCCAGCAGCTTGGGGGCTAGCGGGACCTTGGATGAGCAGTTCTTC
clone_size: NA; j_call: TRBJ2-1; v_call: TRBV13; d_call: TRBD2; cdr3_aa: CASSLGTSGYNEQFF; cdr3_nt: TGTGCCAGCAGCTTAGGGACTAGCGGTTACAATGAGCAGTTCTTC
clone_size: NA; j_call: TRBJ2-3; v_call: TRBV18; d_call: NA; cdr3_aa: CASSPPSGWGTDTQYF; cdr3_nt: TGTGCCAGCTCACCACCATCAGGGTGGGGCACAGATACGCAGTATTTT
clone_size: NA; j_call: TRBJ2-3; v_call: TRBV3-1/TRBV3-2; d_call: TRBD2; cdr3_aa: CASDRGGTDTQYF; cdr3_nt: TGTGCCAGCGATCGGGGGGGCACAGATACGCAGTATTTT